The 22 T cell receptor beta chains below come from one sample, sequenced in a study of T cells in Graves' hyperthyroidism and ophthalmopathy. RNA transcripts yielded amplified TCR beta CDR3 regions. The HTBI primer set drove a first-round RT-PCR of the TCR CDR3. TCRdb ran MiXCR on the multiplex PCR reads and lists one entry per CDR3 protein. The sample gives around 300,000 distinct CDR3 sequences, about an eighth of which show up once; about 8% is in the top ten. Sequenced material: blood. The receptors stem from a woman in her 30s with Graves' hyperthyroidism that later progressed to Graves' ophthalmopathy.

V gene TRBV15 combines with J gene TRBJ1-5; the D gene is possibly TRBD1 (5 bases). Looked up from germline, CDR1 is LNHNV and CDR2 is YYDKDF (reference sequence). V was clipped by 1 base and J by 7 bases, with 11 bases between them. The CDR3 runs to 14 residues. Here the CDR3 reads CATSRGNGGQPQHF. DNA for the CDR3: TGTGCCACCAGCAGAGGGAACGGGGGGCAGCCCCAGCATTTT. Using reference TRBV15 and TRBJ1-5 for the parts outside the CDR3, the full variable domain is DAMVIQNPRYQVTQFGKPVTLSCSQTLNHNVMYWYQQKSSQAPKLLFHYYDKDFNNEADTPDNFQSRRPNTSFCFLDIRSPGLGDTAMYLCATSRGNGGQPQHFGDGTRLSIL.

In this sample, this clonotype turned up many times. The chain uses TRBV7-3 and TRBJ1-4; D is unclear. V lost 2 bases, J lost 0 bases, and 7 bases lay in between. The length of the CDR3 is 15 residues. Per germline, CDR1 SGHTA and CDR2 FQGTGA. CDR3 nucleotides: TGTGCCAGCAGCTTATTACAGTCAACTAATGAAAAACTGTTTTTT. Translating gives CASSLLQSTNEKLFF. The whole variable domain, filled in from reference TRBV7-3 and TRBJ1-4, reads GAGVSQTPSNKVTEKGKYVELRCDPISGHTALYWYRQSLGQGPEFLIYFQGTGAADDSGLPNDRFFAVRPEGSVSTLKIQRTERGDSAVYLCASSLLQSTNEKLFFGSGTQLSVL.

This clonotype was found many times. The CDR3 sequence: CSARDPAGEGETQYF. CDR3 in DNA: TGCAGTGCTAGAGATCCAGCGGGAGAAGGCGAGACCCAGTACTTC. The rearrangement links TRBV20-1 to TRBJ2-5, with 8 bases matching TRBD2. The germline V gene encodes CDR1 DFQATT and CDR2 SNEGSKA (reference sequence). Trimming took 0 bases from V and 5 from J; bases not matched to a gene: 8. The CDR3 is 15 residues long.

This sequence joins TRBV7-3 and TRBJ1-6; D not certain. Per germline, CDR1 SGHTA and CDR2 FQGTGA. The CDR3 spans 13 residues. Trimming took off 4 bases at V and 7 bases at J, with 8 bases between the two ends. DNA of the CDR3: TGTGCCAGCAGCTGGGCGGAAAATTCACCCCTCCACTTT. This gives the protein CASSWAENSPLHF.

In its sample, this clonotype was seen many times. The rearrangement joins TRBV12-3 or TRBV12-4 to TRBJ2-7, with 9 bases lining up with TRBD1. The CDR3 has 15 residues. J was trimmed by 2 bases and V by 5 bases; bases with no gene match: 7. CDR3 protein: CASSGGTGLAYEQYF. DNA of the CDR3: TGTGCCAGCAGTGGAGGGACAGGGCTAGCCTACGAGCAGTACTTC.

This clonotype showed up just a few times. The rearrangement links TRBV11-2 to TRBJ2-3, with 14 bases fitting TRBD2. V shed 5 bases, J shed 3 bases, and the junction held 10 bases outside the gene matches. Germline assignment: CDR1 SGHAT and CDR2 FQNNGV. CDR3 length: 18 amino acids. The DNA for the CDR3 is TGTGCCAGCAGCCCTGGGACTAGCGGGAGTGGGGGAACAGATACGCAGTATTTT. Its protein is CASSPGTSGSGGTDTQYF.

This clonotype was seen repeatedly, ten times or more. The V call is TRBV5-1, the J call TRBJ2-5; 9 positions agree with TRBD2. V was clipped by 4 bases and J by 5 bases; unmatched bases: 12. The V gene's germline CDR1 is SGHRS and CDR2 YFSETQ. This CDR3 comprises 16 residues. In DNA form, the CDR3 reads TGCGCCAGCAGCCCCGTCATAGCGGGAGTGGGGGAGACCCAGTACTTC. Protein: CASSPVIAGVGETQYF.

This clonotype showed up just a few times. Just one base apart from a much larger clone, this may be a read error. The chain combines TRBV7-9 with TRBJ2-3, with D maybe TRBD2 (5 bases). Per the germline V gene, CDR1 is SEHNR and CDR2 is FQNEAQ (reference sequence). The ends were cut back, 5 bases at V and 3 bases at J, with 21 bases in the middle. CDR3 length: 17 residues. CDR3 in amino acids: CASSLRRLARATDTQYF. In nucleotides, the CDR3 is TGTGCCAGCAGCCTCAGGAGATTAGCGAGAGCTACAGATACGCAGTATTTT.

This clonotype was detected many times. The rearrangement joins TRBV27 to TRBJ2-3; 7 bases are shared with TRBD1. Germline lookup yields CDR1 MNHEY and CDR2 SMNVEV (reference sequence). The CDR3 runs 15 residues. J was trimmed by 4 bases and V by 5 bases; bases with no gene match: 9. CDR3 amino acids: CASSPRTGMPDTQYF. In DNA form, the CDR3 reads TGTGCCAGCAGTCCTCGGACAGGCATGCCAGATACGCAGTATTTT.

The chain couples TRBV20-1 to TRBJ2-1; TRBD2 matches at 14 bases. V was clipped by 6 bases and J by 9 bases; unmatched bases: 4. CDR1 is DFQATT and CDR2 is SNEGSKA in the germline V gene (reference sequence). The CDR3 length is 13 residues. The CDR3 sequence: CSARTSGRIEQFF. CDR3 coding DNA: TGCAGTGCCCGGACTAGCGGGAGGATTGAGCAGTTCTTC.

In DNA form, the CDR3 reads TGTGCCCTGGACTCCGGGACTAGGTCCACCGGGGAGCTGTTTTTT. This sequence encodes CALDSGTRSTGELFF. The chain carries TRBV30 and TRBJ2-2; 8 nucleotides line up with TRBD2. Looked up from germline, CDR1 is GTSNPN and CDR2 is SVGIG (reference sequence). V lost 8 bases and J lost 4; bases outside the gene matches: 12. The CDR3 is 15 amino acids.

The genes are TRBV4-3 and TRBJ1-4; tentative D call: TRBD1 (6 bases). This CDR3 comprises 17 residues. V was pared by 3 bases and J by 15 bases, with 29 bases between. Germline-derived CDR1 and CDR2 are LGHNA and YSLEER. Here the CDR3 reads CASSQLPSGTISSLLFF. CDR3 in DNA: TGCGCCAGCAGCCAGCTCCCTTCCGGGACAATTAGCTCCCTATTGTTTTTT.

On this clonotype: This may stem from a read error, because a much larger clone lies one nucleotide away. This rearrangement joins TRBV12-3 or TRBV12-4 to TRBJ2-4; 7 bases match TRBD1. The CDR3 loop spans 15 amino acids. V was pared by 5 bases and J by 1 base, with 5 bases of the junction left unmatched. CDR3 sequence reads: CASSSRGYAKNIQYF. The CDR3 DNA reads as TGTGCCAGCAGTAGCAGGGGGTATGCCAAAAACATTCAGTACTTC.

There are a few counts of this clonotype. V and J are TRBV7-9 and TRBJ2-3; TRBD2 matches at 11 bases. Losses at the gene ends were 8 bases for V and 1 base for J; bases not matched to a gene: 5. Germline values: CDR1 SEHNR, CDR2 FQNEAQ (reference sequence). The length of the CDR3 is 15 residues. The CDR3 sequence: CASVQLAGGTDTQYF. The CDR3 DNA reads as TGTGCCAGCGTACAACTAGCGGGGGGCACAGATACGCAGTATTTT.

The rearrangement uses TRBV9 and TRBJ1-1, with 8 bases lining up with TRBD1. The CDR3 sequence is 14 residues long. The J segment lost 6 bases and the V segment lost 0 bases, leaving 4 bases of the junction unmatched. Germline V lookup: CDR1 SGDLS, CDR2 YYNGEE. The DNA of the CDR3 is TGTGCCAGCAGCGTAGTAGGACAGGGAGCTGAAGCTTTCTTT. This gives the protein CASSVVGQGAEAFF. The variable domain in full, completed from reference TRBV9 and TRBJ1-1, reads DSGVTQTPKHLITATGQRVTLRCSPRSGDLSVYWYQQSLDQGLQFLIQYYNGEERAKGNILERFSAQQFPDLHSELNLSSLELGDSALYFCASSVVGQGAEAFFGQGTRLTVV.

At least ten counts were recorded for this clonotype. The chain employs TRBV7-3 and TRBJ2-1; 7 bases align to TRBD2. This CDR3 is 15 amino acids long. Germline V CDR1 and CDR2: SGHTA, FQGTGA. The trim removed 1 base at V and 2 bases at J, leaving 2 bases unmatched. CDR3 protein: CASSLSLAAYNEQFF. CDR3 bases: TGTGCCAGCAGCTTAAGCCTAGCGGCCTACAATGAGCAGTTCTTC.

This clonotype was seen ten or more times. This sequence joins TRBV29-1 and TRBJ1-2; a weak D match, TRBD1 (6 bases). Germline V gene sequence: CDR1 SQVTM, CDR2 ANQGSEA. Trimming shortened V by 2 bases and J by 2 bases, and 18 bases separated the two germline ends. The CDR3 is made up of 16 amino acids. The CDR3 DNA is TGCAGCGTTGAATGGGGCTTGGGGCAGGGGAACTATGGCTACACCTTC. It translates to CSVEWGLGQGNYGYTF.

The chain has TRBV9 and TRBJ2-1; maybe TRBD2 (6 bases). Deletions cut 3 bases from V and 6 bases from J, with 13 bases between. Per germline, CDR1 SGDLS and CDR2 YYNGEE. CDR3 length: 14 amino acids. Here the CDR3 DNA reads TGTGCCAGCAGCGGGGGACTGGGGGTCAATGAGCAGTTCTTC. Encoded protein: CASSGGLGVNEQFF.

V gene TRBV3-1 combines with J gene TRBJ1-5, with D possibly being TRBD1 (6 bases). V lost 6 bases and J lost 6, with 15 bases in between. The CDR3 length is 14 residues. Germline assignment: CDR1 LGHDT and CDR2 YNNKEL (reference sequence). The CDR3 loop reads CASSHGGMSQPQHF. CDR3 bases: TGTGCCAGCAGTCACGGGGGCATGAGTCAGCCCCAGCATTTT.

This clonotype was picked up a small number of times. V usage is TRBV6-1 and J usage is TRBJ2-2; D is uncertain. Trimming stripped 6 bases from V and 4 bases from J, with 12 bases between. This CDR3 spans 14 amino acids. Germline V CDR1 and CDR2: MNHNS, SASEGT. The CDR3 nucleotides read TGTGCCAGCAGCGCAAGTAGGGTCACCGGGGAGCTGTTTTTT. Encoded protein: CASSASRVTGELFF.

The chain has TRBV5-5 and TRBJ2-1; D gene uncertain. Trimming took 6 bases from V and 3 from J, leaving 13 bases between them. CDR3 length equals 14 residues. Germline V gene data show CDR1 as SGHKS and CDR2 as YYEKEE (reference sequence). The CDR3 DNA is TGTGCCAGCACCTCCCCTCCGGGCTACAATGAGCAGTTCTTC. Translation: CASTSPPGYNEQFF.

At least ten counts were recorded for this clonotype. This chain connects TRBV6-2 or TRBV6-3 to TRBJ2-1, with TRBD2 identical over 9 bases. CDR1 and CDR2 (germline): MNHEY, SVGEGT. There are 16 residues in the CDR3. Germline trimming cut 0 bases from V and 3 bases from J; bases unmatched to any gene: 3. The CDR3 spells CASSYSKLAGYNEQFF. The DNA of the CDR3 is TGTGCCAGCAGTTACTCGAAACTAGCGGGCTACAATGAGCAGTTCTTC.